Below, 32 T cell receptor beta chains from the same sample are listed, as sequenced in a study of blood T cell repertoires in COVID-19. TCRdb's copy holds only in-frame clones and misses some; the assay was immunoSEQ multiplex PCR. The repertoire includes about 230,000 clones, roughly nine tenths of them detected once, and roughly 4% sits in the top ten. The sequencing sample was made of PBMCs or T cells enriched from blood (not recorded which). These receptors came from a woman under 40 with acute COVID-19.

The chain combines TRBV7-7 with TRBJ2-5; 11 bases agree with TRBD2. Germline CDR1 is SSHAT and CDR2 is FNYEAQ (reference sequence). This CDR3 region has 15 residues. J lost 4 bases, V lost 5 bases, and 6 bases had no gene match. The CDR3 protein is CASSPTSGALETQYF. CDR3 bases: TGTGCCAGCAGCCCGACTAGCGGGGCTTTAGAGACCCAGTACTTC.

This clone was picked up one time. The V and J genes are TRBV30 and TRBJ1-2; D is perhaps TRBD1 (6 bases). Deletions cut 2 bases from V and 5 bases from J, with 12 bases between. Germline-derived CDR1 and CDR2 are GTSNPN and SVGIG (reference sequence). This CDR3 is 13 amino acids long. The CDR3: CAWSPGGNYGYTF. The CDR3 DNA is TGTGCCTGGAGTCCTGGGGGCAATTATGGCTACACCTTC. The full variable domain, rest sourced from reference TRBV30 and TRBJ1-2, is SQTIHQWPATLVQPVGSPLSLECTVEGTSNPNLYWYRQAAGRGLQLLFYSVGIGQISSEVPQNLSASRPQDRQFILSSKKLLLSDSGFYLCAWSPGGNYGYTFGSGTRLTVV.

The chain has TRBV18 and TRBJ1-1, with D hard to call. The V end lost 5 bases, the J end lost 3 bases, and 10 bases lay between the germline ends. From germline, CDR1 is KGHSH and CDR2 LQKENI. This CDR3 has 13 amino acids. The CDR3 sequence: CASSVTMDTEAFF. The CDR3 nucleotides are TGTGCCAGCTCAGTTACAATGGACACTGAAGCTTTCTTT.

This chain joins TRBV7-9 and TRBJ1-1; maybe TRBD1 (5 bases). The CDR3 runs to 16 residues. CDR1 is SEHNR, CDR2 FQNEAQ, per germline (reference sequence). V was shortened by 2 bases and J by 2 bases, with 15 bases between the two germline ends. The chain's CDR3 is CASSLTGRGENTEAFF. DNA for the CDR3: TGTGCCAGCAGCTTAACCGGTAGGGGCGAAAACACTGAAGCTTTCTTT. Drawing the rest from reference TRBV7-9 and TRBJ1-1, the complete variable domain is DTGVSQNPRHKITKRGQNVTFRCDPISEHNRLYWYRQTLGQGPEFLTYFQNEAQLEKSRLLSDRFSAERPKGSFSTLEIQRTEQGDSAMYLCASSLTGRGENTEAFFGQGTRLTVV.

This rearrangement joins TRBV19 to TRBJ1-5; D uncertain. Trimming removed 2 bases at V and 1 base at J, with 9 bases between. CDR1 and CDR2 from the germline V gene are LNHDA and SQIVND (reference sequence). CDR3 length: 15 residues. The CDR3 here is CASSIWAQSNQPQHF. CDR3 DNA: TGTGCCAGTAGTATATGGGCGCAGAGCAATCAGCCCCAGCATTTT.

The chain combines TRBV6-4 with TRBJ1-6; D is ambiguous. The CDR3 totals 14 residues. In germline, CDR1 is MRHNA, CDR2 SNTAGT. Trimming left V 5 bases short and J 6 bases short, with 11 bases between. The DNA of the CDR3 is TGTGCCAGCAGTCGGGAAGCGATTAATTCACCCCTCCACTTT. Its translation: CASSREAINSPLHF.

This chain links TRBV10-3 with TRBJ2-3; 10 nucleotides agree with TRBD1. The CDR3 covers 17 residues. CDR1 and CDR2 from the germline V gene are ENHRY and SYGVKD. Trimming removed 2 bases from V and 0 bases from J; junction bases left unmatched: 5. The CDR3 spells CAISEPDRGQSTDTQYF. The CDR3 region has the DNA TGTGCCATCAGTGAGCCAGACAGGGGGCAAAGCACAGATACGCAGTATTTT.

The chain is built from TRBV23-1 and TRBJ1-1, with TRBD1 as a possible D gene (6 bases). Being an ORF, TRBV23-1 has a function that is uncertain. The CDR3 has 16 residues. Trimming took off 0 bases at V and 3 bases at J, with 14 bases between the two ends. The CDR3 protein is CASSQSRQGPDTEAFF. The CDR3 DNA is TGCGCCAGCAGTCAATCCCGGCAGGGGCCCGACACTGAAGCTTTCTTT.

V is TRBV2 and J is TRBJ2-7; D is undetermined. The CDR3 contains 13 residues. Germline V gene lookup returns CDR1 SNHLY and CDR2 FYNNEI. The ends were cut back, 4 bases at V and 5 bases at J, with 12 bases in the middle. The CDR3 protein is CASSGQNTNEQYF. CDR3 coding DNA: TGTGCCAGCAGTGGGCAGAACACTAACGAGCAGTACTTC.

This chain links TRBV6-6 with TRBJ2-7; D not certain. Germline-derived CDR1 and CDR2 are MNHNY and SVGAGI (reference sequence). V gave up 4 bases and J gave up 0 bases, with 10 bases separating them. The CDR3 runs to 14 residues. The CDR3 region has the DNA TGTGCCAGCAGTTCGGCGGAGAGCTCCTACGAGCAGTACTTC. Its translation is CASSSAESSYEQYF.

The chain uses TRBV5-8 and TRBJ1-3; D might be TRBD1 (6 bases). Germline CDR1 is SGHTS and CDR2 is YDEGEE. The CDR3 covers 16 residues. V was clipped by 2 bases and J by 0 bases, with 12 bases between them. The CDR3 DNA sequence: TGTGCCAGCAGCTTTCGTCCAGGGGACTCTGGAAACACCATATATTTT. Its protein product is CASSFRPGDSGNTIYF.

The V gene is TRBV5-4, the J gene TRBJ1-2; D gene ambiguous. Per germline, CDR1 SGHNT and CDR2 YYREEE (reference sequence). The CDR3 totals 15 residues. Trimming left V 2 bases short and J 5 bases short, with 16 bases between. The CDR3 DNA reads TGTGCCAGCAGCTTAAGTGAGTCAGGACTTTATGGCTACACCTTC. Its protein product is CASSLSESGLYGYTF. The full variable domain, rest sourced from reference TRBV5-4 and TRBJ1-2, is ETGVTQSPTHLIKTRGQQVTLRCSSQSGHNTVSWYQQALGQGPQFIFQYYREEENGRGNFPPRFSGLQFPNYSSELNVNALELDDSALYLCASSLSESGLYGYTFGSGTRLTVV.

The chain couples TRBV25-1 to TRBJ1-2, with D hard to call. Germline V gene lookup returns CDR1 MGHDK and CDR2 SYGVNS. Trimming cost V 3 bases and J 6 bases, with 17 bases left between them. The CDR3 contains 15 residues. For the CDR3, the DNA is TGTGCCAGCAGTGAGGCCACCAGGAGGCCCCATGGCTACACCTTC. Its protein is CASSEATRRPHGYTF.

The gene calls are TRBV7-2 and TRBJ2-7, with D possibly matching TRBD1 (6 bases). The germline V gene encodes CDR1 SGHTA and CDR2 FQGNSA. This CDR3 spans 17 amino acids. The germline V and J ends were trimmed by 4 bases and 1 base, with 20 bases remaining between them. The CDR3 DNA sequence: TGTGCCAGCAGCTCCACCTTTCGGGACAATGAATCCTACGAGCAGTACTTC. Residues: CASSSTFRDNESYEQYF.

The chain uses TRBV19 and TRBJ1-1, with a possible D match to TRBD1 (5 bases). Germline CDR1 is LNHDA and CDR2 is SQIVND (reference sequence). The CDR3 has 16 amino acids. Trimming pared 2 bases from V and 5 bases from J, leaving 18 bases between. The CDR3 loop is CASSITGAGGGTEAFF. As DNA, the CDR3 is TGTGCCAGTAGTATAACGGGAGCTGGGGGAGGGACTGAAGCTTTCTTT. The full variable domain, in which reference TRBV19 and TRBJ1-1 provide the parts outside the CDR3, is DGGITQSPKYLFRKEGQNVTLSCEQNLNHDAMYWYRQDPGQGLRLIYYSQIVNDFQKGDIAEGYSVSREKKESFPLTVTSAQKNPTAFYLCASSITGAGGGTEAFFGQGTRLTVV.

The chain uses TRBV12-3 or TRBV12-4 and TRBJ2-1, with D possibly being TRBD1 (6 bases). Trimming took off 8 bases at V and 2 bases at J, with 10 bases between the two ends. The CDR3 length is 13 residues. CDR3 residues: CASQRDTYNEQFF. The CDR3 bases are TGTGCCAGCCAGAGGGACACCTACAATGAGCAGTTCTTC.

V usage is TRBV5-5 and J usage is TRBJ1-2; the D gene is possibly TRBD1 (5 bases). Germline CDR1 is SGHKS and CDR2 is YYEKEE (reference sequence). The CDR3 totals 16 residues. V was clipped by 0 bases and J by 4 bases, with 16 bases between them. CDR3 sequence (DNA): TGTGCCAGCAGCTTGGCCGGGGGAGATTGGGTCTATGGCTACACCTTC. Its translation is CASSLAGGDWVYGYTF.

The rearrangement joins TRBV19 to TRBJ1-4; a possible D gene is TRBD1 (6 bases). Per the germline V gene, CDR1 is LNHDA and CDR2 is SQIVND (reference sequence). The germline V and J ends were trimmed by 10 bases and 7 bases, with 16 bases remaining between them. The CDR3 is 13 residues long. The CDR3 is CATNRESGEKLFF. The CDR3 coding sequence is TGTGCCACGAACAGGGAATCGGGTGAAAAACTGTTTTTT.

The chain is built from TRBV29-1 and TRBJ2-1; D perhaps matches TRBD2 (5 bases). The CDR3 runs to 13 residues. Germline CDR1 reads SQVTM; CDR2 reads ANQGSEA. V dropped 6 bases and J dropped 0 bases, with 9 bases sitting between them. CDR3 DNA sequence: TGCAGCGTCCGGGGAGACTCCTACAATGAGCAGTTCTTC. Protein: CSVRGDSYNEQFF.

This clone was counted a few times. The J gene is TRBJ1-1, the V gene TRBV27; D may be TRBD1 (5 bases). This CDR3 has 14 residues. The V end was cut by 3 bases, the J end by 4 bases, with 12 bases between. Per germline, CDR1 MNHEY and CDR2 SMNVEV (reference sequence). The CDR3 here is CASSFTGVGTEAFF. CDR3 DNA: TGTGCCAGCAGTTTCACGGGGGTGGGCACTGAAGCTTTCTTT.

This chain joins TRBV28 and TRBJ1-6, with 7 nucleotides matching TRBD1. With V trimmed by 5 bases and J by 7 bases, 5 bases remained unmatched. Per germline, CDR1 MDHEN and CDR2 SYDVKM. The CDR3 totals 14 residues. The chain's CDR3 is CASSLGTENSPLHF. The CDR3 DNA is TGTGCCAGCAGTCTCGGGACAGAGAATTCACCCCTCCACTTT.

The chain employs TRBV4-3 and TRBJ2-1; TRBD1 matches at 7 bases. The CDR3 extends over 16 amino acids. The junction had 11 bases not matched to a gene; V was cut back by 3 bases and J by 6 bases. Germline-derived CDR1 and CDR2 are LGHNA and YSLEER. Here the CDR3 reads CASSHEFRTGLNEQFF. CDR3 in DNA: TGCGCCAGCAGCCACGAATTTAGGACAGGTCTCAATGAGCAGTTCTTC.

J is TRBJ2-2 and V is TRBV5-6, with 9 bases that match TRBD2. The V segment lost 4 bases and the J segment 6 bases; nucleotides outside the gene matches: 7. Germline loops: CDR1 SGHDT, CDR2 YYEEEE. The length of the CDR3 is 15 residues. The CDR3: CASSQRAGGAGELFF. The CDR3 coding sequence is TGTGCCAGCAGCCAAAGAGCGGGGGGAGCCGGGGAGCTGTTTTTT.

The rearrangement joins TRBV18 to TRBJ2-7; 8 positions agree with TRBD1. Germline assignment: CDR1 KGHSH and CDR2 LQKENI. V lost 4 bases to trimming and J lost 3 bases; unmatched junction nucleotides: 11. This CDR3 comprises 16 residues. This CDR3 reads CASSLPDRAVGYEQYF. The CDR3 DNA reads as TGTGCCAGCTCACTCCCGGACAGGGCCGTAGGCTACGAGCAGTACTTC.

The chain uses TRBV19 and TRBJ1-6, with D perhaps TRBD1 (6 bases). V shed 0 bases and J shed 9 bases, with 15 bases lying between them. CDR3 length equals 16 residues. Germline-derived CDR1 and CDR2 are LNHDA and SQIVND (reference sequence). The CDR3 coding sequence is TGTGCCAGTAGTATAGATGATACAGGGAATGGTTCACCCCTCCACTTT. It yields the protein CASSIDDTGNGSPLHF.

V and J are TRBV19 and TRBJ1-1; 8 nucleotides agree with TRBD1. Trimming took 6 bases from V and 3 from J; bases not matched to a gene: 3. Germline loops: CDR1 LNHDA, CDR2 SQIVND (reference sequence). This CDR3 contains 13 residues. This CDR3 is CASSRGLYTEAFF. DNA for the CDR3: TGTGCCAGTAGCAGGGGGCTCTACACTGAAGCTTTCTTT.

The rearrangement links TRBV6-5 to TRBJ2-2, with TRBD1 matching over 7 bases. This CDR3 is built from 13 residues. J gave up 5 bases and V 6 bases, and 3 bases lay outside the gene matches. Germline V gives CDR1 MNHEY, CDR2 SVGAGI. The CDR3 protein is CASRKTGTGELFF. The CDR3 bases are TGTGCCAGCAGGAAGACAGGGACCGGGGAGCTGTTTTTT.

This chain uses TRBV5-1 with TRBJ2-7; 8 nucleotides agree with TRBD1. From germline, CDR1 is SGHRS and CDR2 YFSETQ. There are 13 residues in the CDR3. Germline trimming cut 2 bases from V and 7 bases from J; bases unmatched to any gene: 5. In DNA form, the CDR3 reads TGCGCCAGCAGCTTAGGACAGGGCGGGGAGCAGTACTTC. Its translation is CASSLGQGGEQYF.

The chain joins TRBV3-1 (or the pseudogene TRBV3-2) to TRBJ2-5, with TRBD2 identical over 16 bases. V lost 2 bases and J lost 4; bases outside the gene matches: 10. The CDR3 runs 19 residues. Looked up from germline, CDR1 is LGHDT and CDR2 is YNNKEL (reference sequence). The DNA for the CDR3 is TGTGCCAGCAGCCAACCCCCGGGACTAGCGGGGGGGCCTTTAGAGACCCAGTACTTC. It codes for CASSQPPGLAGGPLETQYF.

The chain employs TRBV9 and TRBJ1-6; TRBD1 might be the D (5 bases). The germline gives CDR1 SGDLS, CDR2 YYNGEE. The CDR3 runs 14 residues. V was cut by 4 bases and J by 11 bases, with 16 bases left in between. CDR3 in amino acids: CASSSGGGTPPLHF. In DNA form, the CDR3 reads TGTGCCAGCAGCTCTGGGGGGGGGACTCCACCCCTCCACTTT.

The chain combines TRBV4-1 with TRBJ1-3; 7 nucleotides align to TRBD1. With V trimmed by 0 bases and J by 4 bases, 6 bases remained unmatched. CDR3 length: 16 residues. Germline CDR1 is MGHRA and CDR2 is YSYEKL. CDR3 in DNA: TGCGCCAGCAGCCAAGATCTCGGGACAGACGGAAACACCATATATTTT. The encoded protein is CASSQDLGTDGNTIYF.

This clone is a singleton in its sample. CDR3 amino acids: CASSRNTGELFF. DNA of the CDR3: TGTGCCAGCAGCCGGAACACCGGGGAGCTGTTTTTT. The chain recombines TRBV12-3 or TRBV12-4 with TRBJ2-2, with D uncertain. There are 12 residues in the CDR3. V dropped 6 bases and J dropped 1 base, with 3 bases sitting between them.